These 21 T cell receptor beta chains were all obtained from the same sample, sequenced in a study of blood T cell repertoires in COVID-19. Some clones are missing from TCRdb's copy, which holds only in-frame ones; the method was immunoSEQ multiplex PCR. The sample has 300,000 to 400,000 clones, 90% seen once. The sequencing input was peripheral blood. The receptors come from a woman under 40 with COVID-19, enrolled during active disease.

This clone was recorded once. The chain couples TRBV28 to TRBJ1-1, with a possible D match to TRBD1 (5 bases). The length of the CDR3 is 11 residues. CDR1 and CDR2 (germline): MDHEN, SYDVKM. V was cut by 6 bases and J by 3 bases, with 5 bases left in between. CDR3 residues: CASSRDTEAFF. CDR3 sequence (DNA): TGTGCCAGCAGCAGGGACACTGAAGCTTTCTTT.

The V and J genes are TRBV19 and TRBJ1-1; TRBD1 might be the D (6 bases). Trimming pared 3 bases from V and 0 bases from J, leaving 17 bases between. Germline CDR1 and CDR2: LNHDA and SQIVND (reference sequence). This CDR3 is 17 amino acids long. DNA for the CDR3: TGTGCCAGTAGTATGGGGGGGCAGGGGCCGATGAACACTGAAGCTTTCTTT. Amino acids: CASSMGGQGPMNTEAFF. The full variable domain, its missing parts supplied by reference TRBV19 and TRBJ1-1, is DGGITQSPKYLFRKEGQNVTLSCEQNLNHDAMYWYRQDPGQGLRLIYYSQIVNDFQKGDIAEGYSVSREKKESFPLTVTSAQKNPTAFYLCASSMGGQGPMNTEAFFGQGTRLTVV.

The V gene is TRBV14, the J gene TRBJ1-2, with D hard to call. Trimming pared 2 bases from V and 4 bases from J, leaving 5 bases between. Looked up from germline, CDR1 is SGHDN and CDR2 is FVKESK. The CDR3 sequence is 12 residues long. The DNA of the CDR3 is TGTGCCAGCAGCCAAAGCTTCTATGGCTACACCTTC. It is translated as CASSQSFYGYTF.

The rearrangement joins TRBV5-1 to TRBJ1-4, with 7 bases identical to TRBD1. Germline trimming cut 4 bases from V and 5 bases from J; bases unmatched to any gene: 11. The CDR3 is 16 residues long. In germline, CDR1 is SGHRS, CDR2 YFSETQ. CDR3 sequence: CASSAGGGQMNEKLFF. CDR3 nucleotide sequence: TGCGCCAGCAGCGCAGGGGGAGGACAGATGAATGAAAAACTGTTTTTT.

V gene TRBV28 combines with J gene TRBJ1-2, with 7 positions matching TRBD1. Germline V gene sequence: CDR1 MDHEN, CDR2 SYDVKM. The V and J ends lost 6 bases and 8 bases, in that order; junction bases with no gene match: 12. CDR3 size: 14 residues. CDR3: CASRPTGLLVGYTF. The CDR3 DNA follows: TGTGCCAGCAGACCGACAGGGTTACTTGTCGGCTACACCTTC.

This sequence joins TRBV27 and TRBJ1-1, with 9 positions matching TRBD1. With 6 bases clipped from V and 3 bases from J, the junction kept 5 bases outside the gene matches. Germline V gene lookup returns CDR1 MNHEY and CDR2 SMNVEV (reference sequence). This CDR3 contains 14 residues. This chain's CDR3 is CASSDRGIHTEAFF. CDR3 DNA: TGTGCCAGCAGCGACAGGGGGATTCACACTGAAGCTTTCTTT.

The chain recombines TRBV3-1 (or the pseudogene TRBV3-2) with TRBJ2-2, with TRBD1 as a possible D gene (5 bases). CDR1 and CDR2 (germline): LGHDT, YNNKEL (reference sequence). V lost 4 bases and J lost 2, with 8 bases in between. CDR3 length equals 14 residues. CDR3 in DNA: TGTGCCAGCAGCCGGGGCCTCAACACCGGGGAGCTGTTTTTT. Protein: CASSRGLNTGELFF.

The rearrangement links TRBV6-1 to TRBJ2-1; 8 nucleotides agree with TRBD2. Germline loops: CDR1 MNHNS, CDR2 SASEGT. V was clipped by 1 base and J by 3 bases; unmatched bases: 8. The CDR3 is 17 residues long. The CDR3 loop is CASSEERGRRGYNEQFF. CDR3 bases: TGTGCCAGCAGTGAAGAACGCGGGAGGAGGGGCTACAATGAGCAGTTCTTC.

The chain combines TRBV7-9 with TRBJ1-2; D remains unclear. V gave up 1 base and J gave up 4 bases, with 7 bases separating them. CDR1 is SEHNR, CDR2 FQNEAQ, per germline (reference sequence). This CDR3 region has 13 residues. In DNA form, the CDR3 reads TGTGCCAGCAGCTTAGGACAAATCTATGGCTACACCTTC. This encodes CASSLGQIYGYTF.

To note about this clone: Other DNA sequences of this sample code for an identical CDR3. The rearrangement uses TRBV2 and TRBJ2-5; D is perhaps TRBD1 (6 bases). This CDR3 region has 13 residues. Looked up from germline, CDR1 is SNHLY and CDR2 is FYNNEI. V dropped 4 bases and J dropped 2 bases, with 8 bases sitting between them. The CDR3 sequence: CASSGTDQETQYF. As DNA, the CDR3 is TGTGCCAGCAGTGGGACAGATCAAGAGACCCAGTACTTC.

This chain links TRBV7-3 with TRBJ2-3, with TRBD2 as a possible D gene (5 bases). V was trimmed by 3 bases and J by 9 bases, leaving 16 bases between them. The CDR3 runs to 14 residues. Germline lookup yields CDR1 SGHTA and CDR2 FQGTGA. CDR3 residues: CASSFGSPADTQYF. The CDR3 nucleotides read TGTGCCAGCAGCTTTGGGAGCCCCGCGGACACGCAGTATTTT.

The chain has TRBV27 and TRBJ2-1; 11 bases line up with TRBD2. CDR1 and CDR2 from the germline V gene are MNHEY and SMNVEV (reference sequence). V shed 6 bases and J 2 bases; nucleotides not matched to a gene: 12. The CDR3 sequence is 18 residues long. The CDR3 bases are TGTGCCAGCAGGAGGACCGGGACTAGCGGTACTACCTACAATGAGCAGTTCTTC. Translation gives CASRRTGTSGTTYNEQFF.

The table lists this clone with a few counts. The CDR3 DNA follows: TGCAGCGTTGCCAGGGATATGAACACTGAAGCTTTCTTT. As protein: CSVARDMNTEAFF. J is TRBJ1-1 and V is TRBV29-1, with D tentatively TRBD1 (5 bases). Per germline, CDR1 SQVTM and CDR2 ANQGSEA. The CDR3 runs to 13 residues. The ends were cut back, 4 bases at V and 0 bases at J, with 9 bases in the middle.

This clone was counted once. This chain links TRBV5-1 with TRBJ1-1, with 9 bases aligning to TRBD1. Trimming took 4 bases from V and 9 from J; bases not matched to a gene: 10. CDR3 length equals 14 residues. Germline CDR1 SGHRS, CDR2 YFSETQ. CDR3 nucleotide sequence: TGCGCCAGCAGCCCAGGACAGGGGAGCGGAAAAGCTTTCTTT. Its protein is CASSPGQGSGKAFF.

The rearrangement uses TRBV19 and TRBJ2-1; 7 nucleotides align to TRBD2. The CDR3 sequence is 16 residues long. Trimming cost V 0 bases and J 7 bases; bases outside gene matches: 9. Germline-derived CDR1 and CDR2 are LNHDA and SQIVND (reference sequence). The CDR3 loop reads CASSIDLAALRNEQFF. The CDR3 DNA is TGTGCCAGTAGTATAGATCTAGCGGCCCTAAGAAATGAGCAGTTCTTC. Complete variable domain (other parts from reference TRBV19 and TRBJ2-1): DGGITQSPKYLFRKEGQNVTLSCEQNLNHDAMYWYRQDPGQGLRLIYYSQIVNDFQKGDIAEGYSVSREKKESFPLTVTSAQKNPTAFYLCASSIDLAALRNEQFFGPGTRLTVL.

V usage is TRBV3-1 (or the pseudogene TRBV3-2) and J usage is TRBJ2-3; TRBD2 agrees at 10 bases. Germline-derived CDR1 and CDR2 are LGHDT and YNNKEL (reference sequence). V lost 1 base and J lost 5; bases outside the gene matches: 3. The CDR3 is 15 amino acids. DNA of the CDR3: TGTGCCAGCAGCCAAGCTAGCGGGAGCGGAGATACGCAGTATTTT. Translating it yields CASSQASGSGDTQYF.

The chain is built from TRBV3-1 (or the pseudogene TRBV3-2) and TRBJ1-2, with a possible D match to TRBD1 (5 bases). Trimming removed 0 bases from V and 0 bases from J, with 11 bases in between. Per germline, CDR1 LGHDT and CDR2 YNNKEL (reference sequence). The CDR3 covers 16 residues. This CDR3 reads CASSQDYRWANYGYTF. CDR3 bases: TGTGCCAGCAGCCAAGATTACAGGTGGGCTAACTATGGCTACACCTTC.

The table lists this clone with a few counts. The chain uses TRBV19 and TRBJ1-2, with TRBD1 identical over 9 bases. CDR3 length: 15 residues. V dropped 4 bases and J dropped 4; count of bases not matched to a gene: 7. The germline V gene encodes CDR1 LNHDA and CDR2 SQIVND (reference sequence). CDR3 sequence reads: CASSTPDRGTYGYTF. The CDR3, as DNA: TGTGCCAGTAGTACCCCGGACAGGGGAACCTATGGCTACACCTTC.

This clone was seen a single time. The chain links TRBV6-5 to TRBJ2-5; TRBD1 matches 7 bases. V lost 7 bases and J lost 5; bases outside the gene matches: 7. This CDR3 has 13 amino acids. The germline V gene has CDR1 MNHEY and CDR2 SVGAGI. CDR3 DNA sequence: TGTGCCAGCACCGAGACAGGGCGGGAGACCCAGTACTTC. Its protein product is CASTETGRETQYF.

This chain links TRBV5-8 with TRBJ2-5; a possible D gene is TRBD2 (7 bases). The germline gives CDR1 SGHTS, CDR2 YDEGEE. The CDR3 loop spans 16 amino acids. V gave up 4 bases and J gave up 3 bases, with 19 bases separating them. CDR3 nucleotide sequence: TGTGCCAGCAGCGAGATGGGGGGGCGAGTGGAAGAGACCCAGTACTTC. This sequence encodes CASSEMGGRVEETQYF.

The rearrangement joins TRBV29-1 to TRBJ2-7; maybe TRBD2 (6 bases). The CDR3 has 13 residues. The germline gives CDR1 SQVTM, CDR2 ANQGSEA. The germline V and J ends were trimmed by 7 bases and 2 bases, with 15 bases remaining between them. The CDR3: CSGSAGLTYEQYF. As DNA, the CDR3 is TGCAGCGGTTCAGCGGGTTTGACCTACGAGCAGTACTTC.